Shown below are 5 T cell receptor beta chains from a single sample sequenced in a study of long-term antiretroviral therapy in people with HIV. Version v3.0 of the immunoSEQ assay was performed at survey level. The method was immunoSEQ multiplex PCR; TCRdb's version includes in-frame clones alone and lacks a portion of them. The sample holds 25,000 or so clones, roughly 78% seen once. The specimen comprised unsorted PBMCs, sampled 1.5 years before starting antiretroviral therapy. The source is a man younger than 35 with HIV.

The chain employs TRBV27 and TRBJ1-1, with D perhaps TRBD1 (6 bases). V was pared by 6 bases and J by 5 bases, with 16 bases between. The CDR3 is 14 residues long. Germline CDR1 MNHEY, CDR2 SMNVEV (reference sequence). The CDR3 protein is CASSLDRRRTEAFF. In DNA form, the CDR3 reads TGTGCCAGCAGCCTAGACAGGCGCCGGACTGAAGCTTTCTTT.

The chain has TRBV4-1 and TRBJ1-5; TRBD1 might be the D (5 bases). This CDR3 contains 15 residues. Looked up from germline, CDR1 is MGHRA and CDR2 is YSYEKL. The V end was cut by 1 base, the J end by 3 bases, with 10 bases between. CDR3 coding DNA: TGCGCCAGCAGCCAAGCCGACAGTACCAATCAGCCCCAGCATTTT. This codes for CASSQADSTNQPQHF.

J is TRBJ2-2 and V is TRBV5-4, with 14 bases aligning to TRBD2. CDR1 is SGHNT, CDR2 YYREEE, per germline (reference sequence). This CDR3 is 16 amino acids long. After removal of 2 bases from V and 7 bases from J, the junction contained 4 bases not matched to a gene. As DNA, the CDR3 is TGTGCCAGCAGCTTCGGACTAGCGGGAGGTTTCGGGGAGCTGTTTTTT. Its translation: CASSFGLAGGFGELFF.

This chain connects TRBV7-2 to TRBJ2-5; D may be TRBD1 or TRBD2 (6 bases each). V lost 1 base to trimming and J lost 5 bases, with 14 bases between them. The CDR3 contains 15 residues. Germline CDR1 is SGHTA and CDR2 is FQGNSA. The CDR3: CASSLEGGRVETQYF. The CDR3 coding sequence is TGTGCCAGCAGCTTAGAGGGGGGCCGGGTGGAGACCCAGTACTTC.

J is TRBJ2-2 and V is TRBV14; the D gene is possibly TRBD1 (6 bases). There are 15 residues in the CDR3. Germline V gives CDR1 SGHDN, CDR2 FVKESK. The V and J ends lost 1 base and 5 bases respectively, with 11 bases between them. The CDR3 sequence is CASSQVGQRTGELFF. For the CDR3, the DNA is TGTGCCAGCAGCCAAGTTGGACAGAGGACCGGGGAGCTGTTTTTT.